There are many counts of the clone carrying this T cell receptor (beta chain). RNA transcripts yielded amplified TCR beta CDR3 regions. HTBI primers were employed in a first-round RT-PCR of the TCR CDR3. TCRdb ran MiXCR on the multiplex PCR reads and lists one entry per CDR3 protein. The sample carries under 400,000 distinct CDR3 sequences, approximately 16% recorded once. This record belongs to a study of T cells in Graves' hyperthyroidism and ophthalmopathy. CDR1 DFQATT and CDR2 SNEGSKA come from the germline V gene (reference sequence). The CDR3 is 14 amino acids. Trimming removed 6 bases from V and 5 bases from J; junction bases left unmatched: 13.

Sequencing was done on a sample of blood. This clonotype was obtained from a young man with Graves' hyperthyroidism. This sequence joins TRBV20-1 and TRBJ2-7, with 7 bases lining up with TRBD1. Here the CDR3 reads CSASETGIIDEQYF. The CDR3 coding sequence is TGCAGTGCGAGTGAGACAGGGATAATTGACGAGCAGTACTTC.